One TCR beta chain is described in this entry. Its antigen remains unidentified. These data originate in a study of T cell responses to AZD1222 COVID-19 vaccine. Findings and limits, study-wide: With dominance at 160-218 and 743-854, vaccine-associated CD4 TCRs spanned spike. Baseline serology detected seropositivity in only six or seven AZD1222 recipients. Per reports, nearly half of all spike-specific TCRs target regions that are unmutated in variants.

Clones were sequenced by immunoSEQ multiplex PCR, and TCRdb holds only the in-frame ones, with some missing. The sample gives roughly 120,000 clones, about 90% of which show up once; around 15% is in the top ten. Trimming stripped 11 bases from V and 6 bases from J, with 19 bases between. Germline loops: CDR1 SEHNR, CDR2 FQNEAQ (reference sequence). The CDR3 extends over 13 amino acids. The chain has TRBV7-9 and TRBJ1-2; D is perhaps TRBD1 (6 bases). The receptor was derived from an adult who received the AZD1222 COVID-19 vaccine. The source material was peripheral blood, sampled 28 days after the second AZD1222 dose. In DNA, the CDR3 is TGTGCCCACGCCGGCCGAGGGGGTGATGGCTACACCTTC. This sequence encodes CAHAGRGGDGYTF.